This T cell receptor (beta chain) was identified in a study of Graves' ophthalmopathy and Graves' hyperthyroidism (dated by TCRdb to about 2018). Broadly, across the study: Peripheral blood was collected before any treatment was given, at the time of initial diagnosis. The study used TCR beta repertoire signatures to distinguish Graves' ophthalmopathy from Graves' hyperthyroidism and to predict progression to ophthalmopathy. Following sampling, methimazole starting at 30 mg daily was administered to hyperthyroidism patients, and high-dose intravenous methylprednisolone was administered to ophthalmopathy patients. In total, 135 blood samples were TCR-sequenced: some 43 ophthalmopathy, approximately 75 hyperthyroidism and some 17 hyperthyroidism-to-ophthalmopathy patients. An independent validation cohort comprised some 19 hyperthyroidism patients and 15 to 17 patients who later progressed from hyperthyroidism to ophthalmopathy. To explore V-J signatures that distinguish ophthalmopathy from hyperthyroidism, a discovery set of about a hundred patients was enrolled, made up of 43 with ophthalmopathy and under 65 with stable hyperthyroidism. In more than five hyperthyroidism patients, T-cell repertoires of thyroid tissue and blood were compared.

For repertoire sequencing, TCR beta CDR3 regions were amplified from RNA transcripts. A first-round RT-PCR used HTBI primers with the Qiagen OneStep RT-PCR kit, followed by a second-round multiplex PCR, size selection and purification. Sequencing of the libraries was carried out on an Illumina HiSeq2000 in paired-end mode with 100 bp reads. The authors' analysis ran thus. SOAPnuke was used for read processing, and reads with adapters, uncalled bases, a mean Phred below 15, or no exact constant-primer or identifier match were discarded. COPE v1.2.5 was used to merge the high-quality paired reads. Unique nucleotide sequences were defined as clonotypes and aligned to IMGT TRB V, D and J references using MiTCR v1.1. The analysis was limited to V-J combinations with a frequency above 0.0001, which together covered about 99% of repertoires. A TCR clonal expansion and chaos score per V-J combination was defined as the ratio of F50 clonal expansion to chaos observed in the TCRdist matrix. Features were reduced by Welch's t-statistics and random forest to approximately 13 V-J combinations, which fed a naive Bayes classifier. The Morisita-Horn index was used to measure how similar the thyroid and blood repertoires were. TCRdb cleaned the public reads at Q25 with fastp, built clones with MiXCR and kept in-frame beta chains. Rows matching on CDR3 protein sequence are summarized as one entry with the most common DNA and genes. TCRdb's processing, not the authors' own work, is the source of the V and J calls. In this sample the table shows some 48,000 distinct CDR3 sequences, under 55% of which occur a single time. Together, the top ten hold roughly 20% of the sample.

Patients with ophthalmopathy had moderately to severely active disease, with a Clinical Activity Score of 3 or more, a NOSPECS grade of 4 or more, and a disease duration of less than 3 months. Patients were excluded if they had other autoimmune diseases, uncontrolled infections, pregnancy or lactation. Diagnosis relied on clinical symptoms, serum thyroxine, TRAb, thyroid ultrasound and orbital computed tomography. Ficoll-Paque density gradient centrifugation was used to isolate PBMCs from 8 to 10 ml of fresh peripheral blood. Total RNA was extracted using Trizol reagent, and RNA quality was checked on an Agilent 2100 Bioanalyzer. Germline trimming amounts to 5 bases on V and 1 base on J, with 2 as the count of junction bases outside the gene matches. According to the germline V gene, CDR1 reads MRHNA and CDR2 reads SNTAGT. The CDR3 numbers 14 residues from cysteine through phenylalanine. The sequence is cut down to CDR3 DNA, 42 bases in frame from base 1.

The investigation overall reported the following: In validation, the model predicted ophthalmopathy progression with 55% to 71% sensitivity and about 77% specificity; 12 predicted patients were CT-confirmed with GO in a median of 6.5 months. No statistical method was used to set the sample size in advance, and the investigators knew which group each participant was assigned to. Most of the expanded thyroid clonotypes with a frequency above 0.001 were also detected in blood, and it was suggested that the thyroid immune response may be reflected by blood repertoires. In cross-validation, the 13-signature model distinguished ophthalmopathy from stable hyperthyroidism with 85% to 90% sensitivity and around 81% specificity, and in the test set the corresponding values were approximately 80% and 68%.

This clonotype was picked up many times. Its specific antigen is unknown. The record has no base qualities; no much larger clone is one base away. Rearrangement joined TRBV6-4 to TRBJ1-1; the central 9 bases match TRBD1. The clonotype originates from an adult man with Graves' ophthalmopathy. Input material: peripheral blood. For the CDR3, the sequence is CASSRGQGNTEAFF. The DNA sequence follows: TGTGCCAGCAGTCGGGGACAGGGGAACACTGAAGCTTTCTTT.